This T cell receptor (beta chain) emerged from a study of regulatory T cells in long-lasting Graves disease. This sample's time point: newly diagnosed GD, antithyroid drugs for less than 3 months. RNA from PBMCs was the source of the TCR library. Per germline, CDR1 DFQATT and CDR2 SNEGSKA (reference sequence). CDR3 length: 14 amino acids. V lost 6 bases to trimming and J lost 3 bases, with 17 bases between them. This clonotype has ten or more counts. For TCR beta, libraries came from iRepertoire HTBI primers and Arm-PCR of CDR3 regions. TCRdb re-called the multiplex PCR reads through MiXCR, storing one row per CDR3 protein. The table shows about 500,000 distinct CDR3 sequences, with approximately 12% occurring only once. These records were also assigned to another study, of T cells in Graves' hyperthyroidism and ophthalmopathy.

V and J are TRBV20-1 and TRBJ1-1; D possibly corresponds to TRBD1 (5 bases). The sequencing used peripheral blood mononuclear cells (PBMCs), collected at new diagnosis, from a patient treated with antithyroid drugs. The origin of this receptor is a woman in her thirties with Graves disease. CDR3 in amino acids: CSASSFMGHTEAFF. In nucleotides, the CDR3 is TGCAGTGCCAGCTCCTTTATGGGGCACACTGAAGCTTTCTTT.